This TCR beta chain was recorded in a study of shared clonotypes between healthy human individuals (dated by TCRdb to 2018 to 2020). The study in broad terms: Three men and two women, aged 18 to 49 years, made up the cohort. Per donor, three plates each were used for CD4 naive and CD4 memory, two for CD8 naive, and one for CD8 memory. Blood TCR repertoires of five healthy adults were deeply sequenced to estimate repertoire size and the extent of clonotype sharing between individuals. Libraries were prepared and TCR repertoires were sequenced by different laboratories using diverse techniques, in order to increase sequencing depth and limit assay-specific biases. Leukapheresis yielded between about 0.85 and 9 billion PBMCs per donor.

CDR1 and CDR2, looked up from the germline V gene (reference sequence), are SEHNR and FQNEAQ. V and J lose 4 bases and 1 base, and a span of 7 bases separates them. Spanning cysteine to phenylalanine, the CDR3 consists of 13 amino acids. The retained sequence is limited to the CDR3, 39 bases, with the frame set at the first base. On this clone itself: Its antigen is currently not known. The record has no base qualities; no much larger clone is one base away.

What the work shows at the level of the full study, not this receptor alone: Clonotypes shared by all four sorted-subset donors showed higher generation probabilities than non-shared clonotypes. Even with the large sequencing depth, rarefaction of the sorted-subset datasets indicated that sequencing was incomplete. Sharing across a few donors was observed for approximately 4.6% of naive CD4, about 3.2% of naive CD8, 2% to 2.5% of memory CD4, and around 0.4% of memory CD8 clonotypes. Because the study included only a small number of donors, the genetic and exposure-history diversity represented was limited. Sampling was restricted to blood, and TCR repertoires in tissue are likely to differ from TCR repertoires in blood. Pairwise subsampling indicated that sequencing depth was expected to affect the degree of clonotype sharing among donors. Naive subsets generally had larger estimated clonotype richness than memory subsets did.

The donors were healthy, HIV-negative adults who had no recently reported acute infections or vaccinations. All donors were Caucasian adults living in Nashville, Tennessee, USA. CD4+ T cells were enriched through magnetic negative selection, after which naive cells were positively selected on CD45RA and the remaining negative fraction served as the memory subset. After blood collection by leukapheresis, PBMCs were isolated using Ficoll-Histopaque density gradient centrifugation and then cryopreserved in the vapor phase of liquid nitrogen. Analytical flow cytometry was used to check the purity and quantity of every magnetically sorted T cell population. Genomic DNA was isolated from each sorted fraction and quantified by UV absorbance on a Nanodrop 2000c. Using the deep immunoSEQ assay, TCR CDR3 regions were amplified from genomic DNA by multiplex PCR. Extracted genomic DNA from each cell subset was spread evenly across all wells of several immunoSEQ 96-well plates, with each plate serving as a replicate. For sorted subsets, approximately 210 ng of genomic DNA, equivalent to some 30,000 T cell genomes, went into each replicate PCR. The purified libraries were quantified using a Qubit 3.0 fluorometer, sized with a Bioanalyzer 2100, and then quantified again using the KAPA Library Quantification kit. Each immunoSEQ 96-well plate was sequenced on its own single-read 150-cycle Illumina NextSeq 550 flow cell. As for how the authors treated the data: Because only junctional sequences without quality scores were contained in the immunoSEQ output, filtering matching that applied to full-length reads could not be performed. To assign V/J genes and CDR3, sequences were annotated against IMGT germline references using PyIR, a Python wrapper for IgBLAST v1.9. Reads with weak V/J assignments (E-value above 1e-6), missing CDR3, stop codons, out-of-frame junctions, or ambiguous translated residues were removed. V3J clonotypes were defined by identical inferred V gene, J gene, and CDR3 amino acid sequence. Percentage overlap between repertoires was calculated by dividing the number of shared unique clonotypes by the size of the smaller repertoire. Three approaches were used to assess repertoire richness: RTK rarefaction, the Chao1 estimator, and Recon v2.1 estimates of unobserved clonotypes. Generation probabilities for all TCRbeta clonotypes obtained by the gDNA method from four donors were computed using OLGA. Imported from immuneACCESS, the table was reduced by TCRdb to in-frame sequences with V and J called. These copies leave out some clones; in studies compared against another copy, an unresolved V gene accounts for under half, and the cause of the remainder is not known. D and trimming come from the DNA, and the V and J calls and clone size come from that table. Recorded for this sample are some 2.4 million clones; over 85% of them occurred a single time. Clones ranked in the top ten supply roughly 0.39% of the sample.

The chain was built from TRBV7-9 and TRBJ1-1; the D gene remains uncertain. The sequence was obtained from a young man in good health. Some clones in this sample may be carry-over from other donors' samples. Sequenced: naive CD4+ T cells from PBMCs. In the paper's terms, the cell subset or site label means: CD45RA+ positively selected. The CDR3 amino acid sequence is: CASSWSQNTEAFF. The base sequence is TGTGCCAGCAGCTGGTCCCAGAACACTGAAGCTTTCTTT.